This T cell receptor (beta chain) came from a study of CD8+ T cells in alopecia areata. The CDR3 is made up of 11 amino acids. Germline CDR1 is MNHEY and CDR2 is SMNVEV (reference sequence). With V trimmed by 9 bases and J by 7 bases, 4 bases remained unmatched. Extracted RNA was reverse transcribed, and the resulting cDNA served as sequencing template. Repertoires were generated with immunoSEQ multiplex PCR, while TCRdb's copy carries only in-frame clones and drops some. There are tens of thousands of clones in the sample; less than 70% occur only once, and 20% to 25% lies in the top ten. With regard to this clone: Its antigen is currently unknown.

Study conclusions and caveats: Because one nonresponder was included, the link of baseline CD8+ expansion to response is considered uncertain.

Treatment: oral pan-JAK inhibitor, 5-10 mg twice daily. This sample comprised CD8+ T cells sorted from blood, obtained at week 4, from a patient treated with tofacitinib. The gene calls are TRBV27 and TRBJ1-2, with 8 bases identical to TRBD1. The clonotype comes from a human donor with alopecia areata. DNA of the CDR3: TGTGCCAGTGGACAGGGCTCTGGCTACACCTTC. It translates to CASGQGSGYTF.